A single T cell receptor beta chain is shown here with its context. The antigen is undetermined. These data are taken from a study of PD-1 blockade in classical Hodgkin lymphoma. Study-wide results and caveats: Diversity similar to that of newly diagnosed patients was seen at baseline in complete responders.

The CDR3 loop spans 16 amino acids. Germline V CDR1 and CDR2: SGHRS, YFSETQ. The V gene lost 4 bases and the J gene lost 2 bases, with 15 bases spanning the gap. The time point was: cycle 4 day 1 (C4D1), after more than 5 weeks of nivolumab. Relapses following autologous stem cell transplantation were seen in all patients, with brentuximab vedotin exposure varying. TCRdb's copy holds only in-frame clones and misses some; the assay was immunoSEQ multiplex PCR. The profile covers roughly 36,000 clones, with just over 75% appearing a single time and 7.5% to 10% taken by the ten largest. Sequences were derived from peripheral blood mononuclear cells (PBMCs), sampled before the fourth cycle of nivolumab. The rearrangement links TRBV5-1 to TRBJ2-2, with D perhaps assigned TRBD1 or TRBD2 (5 bases each). This clonotype was sampled from a human donor with classical Hodgkin lymphoma. This chain's CDR3 is CASSPAGTVNTGELFF. The CDR3 DNA reads as TGCGCCAGCAGCCCCGCCGGGACGGTAAACACCGGGGAGCTGTTTTTT.